This T cell receptor beta chain was sequenced in a study of T cell responses to AZD1222 COVID-19 vaccine (dated by TCRdb to the early 2020s). With regard to the full study: AZD1222 recipients given second doses at about 4 weeks or at about 12 weeks were pooled, since spike-specific TCR depth and breadth were not found to differ between the two schedules. Trial participants were enrolled by age into subgroups of 18-55, 56-69 and 70-plus years, and around 150, 28 and 57 TCR-sequenced participants, respectively, were included in these subgroups. TCR sequencing covered roughly 230 trial participants: 200 to 220 given two doses of AZD1222 and approximately 26 given two doses of MenACWY control vaccine. The research as a whole found: Spike-specific TCR breadth and depth rose significantly after two AZD1222 doses compared with day 0 and with MenACWY recipients. Reportedly, almost half of the unique spike-specific TCRs recognized epitopes lying outside the regions that are mutated in the B.1.351 and B.1.1.7 variants. Because no day 14 peak-response samples were available, the repertoires could be characterized only after the peak T cell response. Conclusions about previously exposed vaccinees are limited, since just six AZD1222 recipients were seropositive for SARS-CoV-2 at baseline. Participants were mostly white British, with more females than males. The authors suggested clonal diversity may have been underestimated. In the small 56-69-year group, the increase in depth fell short of significance, most likely because of low power. Vaccine-associated CD4 TCRs spanned the whole spike protein, with dominant responses in regions 160-218 and 743-854.

The CDR3 regions of human TCRbeta chains were subjected to immunosequencing. Concerning the study's data processing: Repertoire TCRs were matched against a reference library of SARS-CoV-2-specific TCRs generated with the MIRA antigen-specificity platform. Breadth meant the fraction of unique TCRs that were SARS-CoV-2-associated, whereas depth meant the fraction of total T cells that were SARS-CoV-2-associated. Using the MIRA data, each spike-specific TCR was mapped to the spike region that the TCR reacts to and placed in a CD4 or CD8 class. Log10-transformed breadth and depth values were compared by one-way ANOVA with Sidak's multiple comparisons tests. Sourced from immuneACCESS, this table was stored by TCRdb with only in-frame sequences that have V and J called. A share of the clones is absent; for the studies checked, an unresolved V gene accounts for under half, and the remainder has no known explanation. V, J and clone size derive from that table, while D and trimming were established from the DNA sequence. For this sample the table gives some 120,000 clones, of which over 75% were detected only once. The biggest ten clones account for approximately 1.3% of the sample.

This sample's time point label indicates: baseline before first vaccination. Samples from vaccinated people were obtained from the UK trials COV001 and COV002, which included a single-blind randomized controlled phase 2/3 trial of AZD1222 (ChAdOx1 nCoV-19) in healthy adults. For TCRbeta chain sequencing, PBMC samples were collected from trial participants at day 0 and at day 28 after the second dose. Deletion took 4 bases off V and 5 bases off J, with a span of 20 bases between the germline ends. The germline V gene (reference sequence) sets CDR1 to LGHDT and CDR2 to YNNKEL. Spanning cysteine to phenylalanine, the CDR3 consists of 16 amino acids. Only the CDR3 part of the read is kept: 48 bases, read in frame from the first base. In regard to this clone: This receptor's antigen is unknown. Within one base of it there is no much larger clone, and no base qualities were kept.

The sequences come from peripheral blood, collected on day 0 of AZD1222 vaccination. This sequence originates from an adult in good health. The rearranged chain carries TRBV3-1 (or the pseudogene TRBV3-2) and TRBJ2-5; a tentative D call is TRBD1 (8 bases match). The CDR3 region reads CASSPGGGGEVETQYF. The sequence in DNA is TGTGCCAGCAGCCCAGGGGGCGGGGGTGAGGTGGAGACCCAGTACTTC.